This record covers a single TCR beta chain. Its antigen is still unknown. 5'-RACE, quantitative and with molecular barcodes, yielded the TCR beta libraries. MiXCR, applied by TCRdb to the 5' RACE reads, yields one record per CDR3 protein. The table has approximately 440,000 distinct CDR3 sequences, more than 15% seen once. This specimen belongs to a study of CD8 T cells in ankylosing spondylitis. General study findings and limits: A TCR beta motif of eight highly homologous variants appeared characteristic of ankylosing spondylitis blood. Previous work reported some of these motif variants in the synovial fluid and blood of reactive arthritis. Reportedly, significant enrichment of disease-linked clones occurred in matched ankylosing spondylitis synovial fluid.

Looked up from germline, CDR1 is SGHTA and CDR2 is FQGNSA. V lost 5 bases and J 7 bases, leaving 9 bases between the germline ends. The CDR3 runs to 12 residues. The TCR was taken from a male donor with ankylosing spondylitis. Input material: blood, either unsorted or a sorted T cell fraction (not recorded which). The V and J genes are TRBV7-2 and TRBJ1-3; D ambiguous. The CDR3 loop reads CASSPPSNTIYF. The CDR3 DNA is TGTGCCAGCAGCCCCCCCTCGAACACCATATATTTT. The variable domain in full, with the rest retrieved from reference TRBV7-2 and TRBJ1-3, is GAGVSQSPSNKVTEKGKDVELRCDPISGHTALYWYRQSLGQGLEFLIYFQGNSAPDKSGLPSDRFSAERTGGSVSTLTIQRTQQEDSAVYLCASSPPSNTIYFGEGSWLTVV.